The rows below give T cell receptor beta chains drawn from one sample of a study of T-cell reconstitution after alpha-beta-depleted transplantation in children. Each CDR3 protein is one row after TCRdb ran MiXCR on the PCR reads. Altogether approximately 490,000 distinct CDR3 sequences are present, roughly a tenth being singletons, with the ten largest covering approximately 2%. This specimen consisted of PBMCs, obtained before TCRalphabeta/CD19-depleted stem cell transplant. Receptor source: a child aged 2 to 10 with inherited bone marrow failure, due to receive a stem cell transplant. Each CDR3 is given with its conserved first and last residue. Each record gives: V gene, clone size, D gene, J gene, CDR3 protein, CDR3 DNA. A D gene is named only where the DNA matches it firmly. Clone size is shown for a subset of rows, as once, few, many or a class of expanded clone.

>TRBV12-3/TRBV12-4|many|TRBD2|TRBJ2-7
CASSPGRLAGSYEQYF
TGTGCCAGCAGCCCAGGGCGGCTAGCGGGCTCCTACGAGCAGTACTTC
>TRBV27|many|.|TRBJ2-1
CASTSLQGETYNEQFF
TGTGCCAGCACTTCCTTACAGGGAGAGACTTACAATGAGCAGTTCTTC
>TRBV10-1|many|.|TRBJ2-1
CASSDPEVSYNEQFF
TGCGCCAGCAGTGATCCGGAGGTCTCCTACAATGAGCAGTTCTTC
>TRBV5-1|many|.|TRBJ1-1
CASSLDRPLEAFF
TGCGCCAGCAGCCTGGACCGACCCCTGGAAGCTTTCTTT
>TRBV27|few|.|TRBJ1-5
CASSLQGIYQPQHF
TGTGCCAGCAGCTTACAGGGAATCTATCAGCCCCAGCATTTT
>TRBV30|many|TRBD1|TRBJ1-6
CAWRDRQGTGSPLHF
TGTGCCTGGAGAGACCGACAGGGAACTGGTTCACCCCTCCACTTT
>TRBV20-1|many|.|TRBJ1-6
CSAGTGIGSNSPLHF
TGCAGTGCTGGAACAGGGATAGGATCCAATTCACCCCTCCACTTT
>TRBV29-1|.|TRBD2|TRBJ2-1
CSAPLAGESYEQFF
TGCAGCGCGCCTCTGGCGGGAGAATCGTATGAGCAGTTCTTC
>TRBV28|many|TRBD1|TRBJ1-5
CASSPGGIGQPQHF
TGTGCCAGCTCCCCAGGGGGCATTGGTCAGCCCCAGCATTTT
>TRBV12-3/TRBV12-4|many|.|TRBJ2-5
CASRLGTYETQYF
TGTGCCAGCAGACTAGGGACTTATGAGACCCAGTACTTC
>TRBV5-1|many|.|TRBJ2-5
CASSSEPPETQYF
TGCGCCAGCAGCTCGGAGCCCCCAGAGACCCAGTACTTC
>TRBV18|many|.|TRBJ2-1
CASSDTSGVHYNEQFF
TGTGCCAGCTCAGATACCTCGGGAGTACACTACAATGAGCAGTTCTTC
>TRBV25-1|few|.|TRBJ1-3
CASRPPTGRSGNTIYF
TGTGCCAGCAGACCTCCGACAGGACGCTCTGGAAACACCATATATTTT
>TRBV12-3/TRBV12-4|many|.|TRBJ2-5
CASSFGFGAEETQYF
TGTGCCAGCAGTTTTGGATTCGGAGCGGAAGAGACCCAGTACTTC
>TRBV6-1|many|TRBD1|TRBJ1-1
CASSPTRDRGLIGEAFF
TGTGCCAGCAGTCCTACCCGGGACAGGGGGCTGATTGGGGAAGCTTTCTTT
>TRBV6-1|many|.|TRBJ2-6
CASSRGSSGGANVLTF
TGTGCCAGCAGTCGAGGGTCCTCGGGAGGGGCCAACGTCCTGACTTTC
>TRBV19|.|.|TRBJ1-1
CASSEGLREAFF
TGTGCCAGTAGTGAGGGGCTCAGGGAAGCTTTCTTT
>TRBV28|.|TRBD1|TRBJ2-3
CASAGQASTDTQYF
TGTGCCAGCGCGGGACAGGCTAGCACAGATACGCAGTATTTT
>TRBV10-2|many|.|TRBJ2-4
CAAGPKKNIQYF
TGCGCGGCAGGTCCCAAGAAAAACATTCAGTACTTC
>TRBV4-1|many|TRBD1|TRBJ2-1
CASSQLRDRAYNEQFF
TGCGCCAGCAGCCAGCTCCGGGACAGGGCCTACAATGAGCAGTTCTTC
>TRBV6-1|many|.|TRBJ1-2
CASSINPAGYGYTF
TGTGCCAGCAGCATAAACCCGGCAGGCTATGGCTACACCTTC
>TRBV20-1|.|.|TRBJ2-7
CSARGSPLYEQYF
TGCAGTGCTAGAGGCAGCCCTCTTTACGAGCAGTACTTC
>TRBV20-1|many|.|TRBJ2-7
CSASRRGISYEQYF
TGCAGTGCTAGTCGTCGGGGGATCTCCTACGAGCAGTACTTC
>TRBV7-2|.|TRBD2|TRBJ2-1
CASSLGGTSAYNEQFF
TGTGCCAGCAGCTTAGGGGGGACTAGCGCGTACAATGAGCAGTTCTTC
>TRBV19|.|TRBD2|TRBJ2-1
CASSIELAGIFNEQFF
TGTGCCAGTAGTATAGAACTAGCGGGAATTTTCAATGAGCAGTTCTTC
>TRBV7-2|many|.|TRBJ2-7
CASSLGQPRDYEQYF
TGTGCCAGCAGCTTAGGACAGCCTAGAGACTACGAGCAGTACTTC
>TRBV29-1|many|.|TRBJ1-2
CSVEPGVKYGYTF
TGCAGCGTTGAACCCGGGGTTAAGTATGGCTACACCTTC
>TRBV5-5|.|TRBD2|TRBJ2-3
CARSLLAGDTQYF
TGTGCCAGGAGCCTACTAGCGGGAGATACGCAGTATTTT
>TRBV12-3/TRBV12-4|many|.|TRBJ2-1
CASQFIGRGHDEQFF
TGTGCCAGTCAGTTCATAGGGAGAGGTCATGATGAGCAGTTCTTC
>TRBV12-3/TRBV12-4|many|.|TRBJ2-7
CASRFFPSYEQYF
TGTGCCAGCAGGTTTTTTCCGTCCTACGAGCAGTACTTC
>TRBV6-5|many|.|TRBJ1-2
CASSTTGTTYGYTF
TGTGCCAGCAGTACAACCGGGACAACCTATGGCTACACCTTC
>TRBV11-2|few|.|TRBJ2-2
CASSLVTFAGELFF
TGTGCCAGCAGCTTAGTGACTTTTGCCGGGGAGCTGTTTTTT
>TRBV24-1|many|TRBD2|TRBJ2-1
CATSPLAGGRNEQFF
TGTGCCACCAGTCCTCTAGCGGGAGGGAGGAATGAGCAGTTCTTC
>TRBV12-5|many|TRBD1|TRBJ2-1
CASGVGTGVMDEQFF
TGTGCTAGTGGGGTCGGGACAGGGGTAATGGATGAGCAGTTCTTC
>TRBV27|many|TRBD2|TRBJ2-1
CASSLGSGSAYNEQFF
TGTGCCAGCAGTTTAGGTAGCGGGAGTGCCTACAATGAGCAGTTCTTC
>TRBV19|.|.|TRBJ1-1
CASRRDIRMNTEAFF
TGTGCCAGTAGAAGAGACATCCGCATGAACACTGAAGCTTTCTTT
>TRBV5-1|many|TRBD1|TRBJ2-2
CASSGKLQGLANTGELFF
TGCGCCAGCAGCGGGAAACTACAGGGGCTCGCGAACACCGGGGAGCTGTTTTTT
>TRBV28|.|.|TRBJ2-7
CASTSAGTATSYEQYF
TGTGCCAGCACCTCCGCTGGGACCGCCACATCCTACGAGCAGTACTTC
>TRBV7-2|many|.|TRBJ1-4
CASSTLRGATNEKLFF
TGTGCCAGCAGCACCCTGAGGGGGGCAACTAATGAAAAACTGTTTTTT
>TRBV6-5|few|.|TRBJ1-1
CASSLGSTVSNTEAFF
TGTGCCAGCAGTTTAGGGTCGACAGTCTCGAACACTGAAGCTTTCTTT
>TRBV12-3/TRBV12-4|many|.|TRBJ2-5
CASSFSEFQETQYF
TGTGCCAGCAGTTTCTCTGAATTCCAAGAGACCCAGTACTTC
>TRBV5-1|many|TRBD1|TRBJ1-2
CASSLEDRVHGYTF
TGCGCCAGCAGCTTAGAAGACAGGGTTCATGGCTACACCTTC
>TRBV5-4|few|.|TRBJ1-6
CASSLVTESYNSPLHF
TGTGCCAGCAGCTTGGTGACAGAAAGCTATAATTCACCCCTCCACTTT
>TRBV10-3|many|TRBD1|TRBJ2-5
CAISEPTGGLETQYF
TGTGCCATCAGTGAACCCACAGGGGGCTTAGAGACCCAGTACTTC
>TRBV5-4|.|TRBD2|TRBJ2-2
CASSLTGTSGRLNTGKLFF
TGTGCCAGCAGCTTGACCGGGACTAGCGGGAGGCTGAACACCGGGAAGCTGTTTTTT
>TRBV5-6|many|.|TRBJ2-5
CASSSSNQETQYF
TGTGCCAGCAGCTCCAGTAACCAAGAGACCCAGTACTTC
>TRBV30|few|.|TRBJ1-5
CAWSAGSQGNQPQHF
TGTGCCTGGAGTGCGGGTTCACAAGGAAATCAGCCCCAGCATTTT
>TRBV28|.|TRBD1|TRBJ2-7
CASTHRGIYEQYF
TGTGCCAGCACCCACAGGGGGATCTACGAGCAGTACTTC
>TRBV4-1|many|.|TRBJ1-5
CASSPWTTYQPQHF
TGCGCCAGCAGCCCGTGGACCACTTATCAGCCCCAGCATTTT
>TRBV6-5|many|.|TRBJ1-1
CASSSVGNTEAFF
TGTGCCAGCAGTTCGGTGGGGAACACTGAAGCTTTCTTT
>TRBV11-2|.|.|TRBJ1-6
CASGSRRTDNSPLHF
TGTGCCAGCGGCTCGCGGAGAACAGATAATTCACCCCTCCACTTT
>TRBV25-1|many|.|TRBJ2-3
CASSEFRGTQYF
TGTGCCAGCAGTGAATTTCGCGGCACGCAGTATTTT
>TRBV27|many|TRBD1|TRBJ2-7
CASSLSAGTGTGEQYF
TGTGCCAGCAGTTTATCCGCCGGGACAGGGACTGGCGAGCAGTACTTC
>TRBV30|.|.|TRBJ2-7
CAWSVRTHRAYEQYF
TGTGCCTGGAGTGTACGGACCCACAGAGCCTACGAGCAGTACTTC
>TRBV4-3|many|.|TRBJ2-1
CASSQEKGNEQFF
TGCGCCAGCAGCCAAGAGAAAGGAAATGAGCAGTTCTTC